These T cell receptor beta chains were read from a single sample in a study of blood T cell repertoires in COVID-19. Repertoires were generated with immunoSEQ multiplex PCR, while TCRdb's copy carries only in-frame clones and drops some. The profile shows about 300,000 clones, more than 70% of them singletons. Source material: peripheral blood. The receptors derive from a woman aged 25 to 39 with COVID-19, enrolled during active disease. The CDR3 runs from the conserved cysteine through the conserved F or W.

V,J,CDR3
TRBV5-1,TRBJ1-4,CASSRAWTPGEKLFF
TRBV9,TRBJ2-1,CASSVGSSGHNEQFF
TRBV7-9,TRBJ2-5,CASSPPLKQETQYF
TRBV7-3,TRBJ2-1,CASRLGLAWNEQFF
TRBV28,TRBJ1-2,CASSYREYGYTF
TRBV28,TRBJ1-2,CASSSTGRYGYTF
TRBV2,TRBJ2-7,CAGQIQSSYEQYF
TRBV19,TRBJ2-1,CASKFRGLGLDEQFF
TRBV7-3,TRBJ1-3,CARIKRSSGNTIYF
TRBV6-5,TRBJ2-5,CASSLQGSQETQYF
TRBV29-1,TRBJ2-5,CSVEPAGETQYF
TRBV19,TRBJ2-5,CASSGTGQETQYF
TRBV29-1,TRBJ1-4,CSVVGASEKLFF
TRBV10-3,TRBJ1-1,CAISADRGTNTEAFF
TRBV6-5,TRBJ2-5,CASSRGGDERTQYF
TRBV10-3,TRBJ2-3,CAISVLNQRATDTQYF
TRBV7-9,TRBJ2-7,CASSPEGSYEQYF
TRBV3-1/TRBV3-2,TRBJ2-1,CASSQGKGVGYEQFF
TRBV4-2,TRBJ1-1,CASSQDARGVMNTEAFF
TRBV28,TRBJ1-5,CASSPGELSNQPQHF
TRBV9,TRBJ1-6,CASSVDWTPDNSPLHF
TRBV27,TRBJ2-5,CASSLSVPSGTLQETQYF
TRBV7-9,TRBJ1-6,CASSLDSSNSPLHF
TRBV19,TRBJ1-4,CASSADTGLDEKLFF
TRBV5-8,TRBJ1-2,CASSLPGTGYDYGYTF
TRBV12-3/TRBV12-4,TRBJ2-7,CASTTTGAYEQYF
TRBV6-2/TRBV6-3,TRBJ2-1,CASSYRGQYPLYNEQFF
TRBV4-2,TRBJ1-5,CASSQREGPNQPQHF
TRBV6-8,TRBJ2-1,CASTWGGTGGRSSYNEQFF
TRBV7-8,TRBJ2-3,CASSPTSGGSPTDTQYF
TRBV28,TRBJ1-5,CASSTKPGQGATGRNQPQHF
TRBV10-3,TRBJ1-4,CATRGGLGGEKLFF
TRBV19,TRBJ1-1,CASRTTQGGGDTEAFF
TRBV2,TRBJ1-1,CASSQEMNTEAFF
TRBV5-4,TRBJ2-7,CASSSTGGREQYF
TRBV13,TRBJ2-4,CASRQRTGGENIQYF
TRBV5-6,TRBJ1-4,CASSPGTAPVDENLFF
TRBV7-9,TRBJ1-2,CASSEYRDRAGGYTF
TRBV5-1,TRBJ1-2,CASSLVQGYGYTF
TRBV10-3,TRBJ2-3,CAISVSEDTQYF
TRBV4-1,TRBJ1-1,CASSPSTEKTEAFF
TRBV24-1,TRBJ2-1,CATSDLKGASNEQFF
TRBV5-6,TRBJ2-2,CASSFFTSPARAGELFF
TRBV4-3,TRBJ1-1,CASSQAGNTEAFF
TRBV11-3,TRBJ2-1,CASSSRSLAGDYNEQFF
TRBV7-9,TRBJ2-2,CASSFFRVAGDLNTGELFF
TRBV12-3/TRBV12-4,TRBJ1-2,CASRANAGDGYTF
TRBV19,TRBJ2-3,CASSITSGGADTQYF